The 12 T cell receptor beta chains below all came from one sample that was sequenced in a study of blood T cells in healthy people across ages. A J-beta primer mix and a sample-barcoded 5' primer were used in a second PCR of roughly 6 to 11 cycles. Using its own MiXCR run on the 5' RACE reads, TCRdb lists one record per CDR3 protein. Here the sample spans 850,000 to 1,000,000 distinct CDR3 sequences, around 46% being singletons. Sequencing was performed on blood. The receptors shown here come from a man under 40 in good health.

This clonotype was seen more than once but under ten times. CDR3 bases: TGTGCCAGCAGTGCGGGGGTAATAGAAACAGATACGCAGTATTTT. Encoded protein: CASSAGVIETDTQYF. This chain connects TRBV6-4 to TRBJ2-3; D may be TRBD2 (6 bases). The V gene's germline CDR1 is MRHNA and CDR2 SNTAGT. Trimming stripped 4 bases from V and 3 bases from J, with 14 bases between. This CDR3 region has 15 residues.

This clonotype was detected a few times. The chain links TRBV4-1 to TRBJ2-1; 9 nucleotides agree with TRBD2. This CDR3 is 15 amino acids long. Germline V gene lookup returns CDR1 MGHRA and CDR2 YSYEKL. The J segment lost 5 bases and the V segment lost 2 bases, leaving 4 bases of the junction unmatched. DNA for the CDR3: TGCGCCAGCAGCCAATCTCCTAGCGGGGACAATGAGCAGTTCTTC. Translating gives CASSQSPSGDNEQFF.

The chain has TRBV30 and TRBJ2-3; weak D call: TRBD2 (5 bases). Germline lookup yields CDR1 GTSNPN and CDR2 SVGIG (reference sequence). The CDR3 contains 12 residues. With 2 bases removed from V and 5 bases from J, the gap between germline ends came to 8 bases. The CDR3 region is CAWSFGIDTQYF. The DNA for the CDR3 is TGTGCCTGGAGTTTCGGGATAGATACGCAGTATTTT.

The chain combines TRBV10-3 with TRBJ1-1, with unresolved D. This CDR3 comprises 13 residues. V lost 10 bases, J lost 1 base, and 13 bases lay in between. The germline CDR1 and CDR2 sequences are ENHRY and SYGVKD. The CDR3 bases are TGTGCCACCGCAACGAAGCCGAACACTGAAGCTTTCTTT. This gives the protein CATATKPNTEAFF.

The gene calls are TRBV6-5 and TRBJ2-5; either TRBD1 or TRBD2 may fit D (5 bases each). Germline V CDR1 and CDR2: MNHEY, SVGAGI. CDR3 length equals 15 residues. Trimming took off 0 bases at V and 1 base at J, with 9 bases between the two ends. The CDR3 DNA follows: TGTGCCAGCAGTTACTCGGGACCTGCCCAAGAGACCCAGTACTTC. Translation: CASSYSGPAQETQYF.

This chain joins TRBV7-9 and TRBJ2-5; D might be TRBD1 (6 bases). The CDR3 loop spans 15 amino acids. CDR1 and CDR2 (germline): SEHNR, FQNEAQ (reference sequence). V lost 0 bases and J lost 2, with 10 bases in between. For the CDR3, the DNA is TGTGCCAGCAGCTTAGCAGGGGACAAACAAGAGACCCAGTACTTC. Protein product: CASSLAGDKQETQYF.

There are a few counts of this clonotype. An end of the junction does not agree with germline; a read error may underlie this. This chain uses TRBV6-6 with TRBJ2-5; D unclear. CDR3 length: 11 amino acids. Germline V gene sequence: CDR1 MNHNY, CDR2 SVGAGI (reference sequence). The CDR3 bases are TGTGCCAGCACCCTACAAGGGACCCAGTACTTC. Translating gives CASTLQGTQYF.

The chain has TRBV29-1 and TRBJ2-5, with TRBD2 matching over 7 bases. Germline trimming cut 1 base from V and 7 bases from J; bases unmatched to any gene: 3. The CDR3 has 12 amino acids. Looked up from germline, CDR1 is SQVTM and CDR2 is ANQGSEA. CDR3 DNA: TGCAGCGTTGAAGGCCAGCGGGGGACCCAGTACTTC. Encoded protein: CSVEGQRGTQYF.

The J gene is TRBJ2-3, the V gene TRBV7-2; 10 nucleotides align to TRBD2. The CDR3 loop spans 16 amino acids. Germline loops: CDR1 SGHTA, CDR2 FQGNSA. V shed 5 bases, J shed 3 bases, and the junction held 8 bases outside the gene matches. The CDR3 nucleotides are TGTGCCAGCAGCCCTAAGCGGGGGGGCGGGACAGATACGCAGTATTTT. Translated: CASSPKRGGGTDTQYF.

This clonotype has more than one count but fewer than ten. V usage is TRBV30 and J usage is TRBJ1-5; D gene ambiguous. The germline CDR1 and CDR2 sequences are GTSNPN and SVGIG (reference sequence). V dropped 0 bases and J dropped 1 base, with 4 bases sitting between them. CDR3 length: 13 amino acids. The CDR3 nucleotides are TGTGCCTGGAGTGTGGACAGCAATCAGCCCCAGCATTTT. It is translated as CAWSVDSNQPQHF.

Comments on this clonotype: A read error may be the cause here, since a much bigger clone is one base away. The V gene is TRBV29-1, the J gene TRBJ2-1; possibly TRBD2 for D (5 bases). The J call could be wrong; TRBJ2-7 is a better fit for the DNA end. Germline loops: CDR1 SQVTM, CDR2 ANQGSEA. The CDR3 runs 17 residues. Here the CDR3 DNA reads TGCAGCGTTGAAAGAGGGAGCTACCCGAGCTCCTACAATGAGCAGTACTTC. It is translated as CSVERGSYPSSYNEQYF.

The rearrangement uses TRBV2 and TRBJ1-6, with D hard to call. Germline V gene sequence: CDR1 SNHLY, CDR2 FYNNEI. V lost 4 bases and J lost 0, with 13 bases in between. The CDR3 has 17 amino acids. This CDR3 is CASSGVSSSSYNSPLHF. CDR3 bases: TGTGCCAGCAGTGGTGTCTCCTCGAGCTCCTATAATTCACCCCTCCACTTT.